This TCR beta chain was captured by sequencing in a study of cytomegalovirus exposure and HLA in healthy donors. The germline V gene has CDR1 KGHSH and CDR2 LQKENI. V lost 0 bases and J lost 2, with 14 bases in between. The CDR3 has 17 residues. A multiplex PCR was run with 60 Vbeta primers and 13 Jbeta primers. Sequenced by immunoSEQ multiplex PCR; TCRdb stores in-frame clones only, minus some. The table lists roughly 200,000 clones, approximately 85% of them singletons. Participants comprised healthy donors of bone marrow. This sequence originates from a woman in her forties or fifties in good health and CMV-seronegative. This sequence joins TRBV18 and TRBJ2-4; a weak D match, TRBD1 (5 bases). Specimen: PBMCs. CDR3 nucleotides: TGTGCCAGCTCACCACCGAGCAGGGATGGGTCCAAAAACATTCAGTACTTC. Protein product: CASSPPSRDGSKNIQYF.